The text below deals with one T cell receptor beta chain. Its specificity is unknown. Per the germline V gene, CDR1 is MNHNS and CDR2 is SASEGT. This CDR3 has 14 amino acids. Trimming pared 3 bases from V and 3 bases from J, leaving 9 bases between. These data originate in a study of cytotoxic CD8 clonotypes in ibrutinib-treated CLL. Looking at the study overall: Response specimens were obtained following a median treatment duration of about 12 months, with a range of 6 to 36. Among the samples, the mean was approximately 260,000 productive templates and approximately 91,000 productive rearrangements. General study points: Rare overall, public clonotypes shrank or held steady under therapy. At baseline, clonality was higher than in age-matched healthy donors and correlated with CD8+ counts.

The assay was immunoSEQ multiplex PCR, and TCRdb's table has in-frame clones only and misses some. The sample holds roughly 16,000 clones, about 61% seen once. This chain uses TRBV6-1 with TRBJ2-1; tentatively, D is TRBD1 (5 bases). Sequenced material: PBMCs, taken after 12 months of ibrutinib treatment. The TCR comes from a human donor with chronic lymphocytic leukemia. The CDR3 nucleotides read TGTGCCAGCAGTGAGGGGCTAGGCTACAATGAGCAGTTCTTC. Its protein product is CASSEGLGYNEQFF.